A single sample gave rise to the 15 T cell receptor beta chains below, sequenced in a study of T-cell memory formation after mild COVID-19. A single record per CDR3 protein comes from TCRdb applying MiXCR to the 5' RACE reads. The sample yields tens of thousands of distinct CDR3 sequences, roughly an eighth seen once. Input material: PBMCs or a T cell subset sorted from them (not recorded which). The receptors come from an adult woman who had mild COVID-19 (a few samples of this study predate the infection). Cell type and time point are not known.

This clonotype occurred a few times. The rearrangement links TRBV7-6 to TRBJ2-3; 13 nucleotides match TRBD2. Germline CDR1 reads SGHVS; CDR2 reads FNYEAQ. The V and J ends lost 4 bases and 0 bases, in that order; junction bases with no gene match: 10. The CDR3 length is 19 residues. In DNA form, the CDR3 reads TGTGCCAGCAGCTCCCGTCGGACTAGCGGGGGCACTAGCACAGATACGCAGTATTTT. This codes for CASSSRRTSGGTSTDTQYF.

The chain couples TRBV12-3 or TRBV12-4 to TRBJ2-3; no definite D call. The ends were cut back, 3 bases at V and 3 bases at J, with 7 bases in the middle. This CDR3 spans 13 amino acids. The CDR3 loop reads CASSLVRTDTQYF. The CDR3 DNA reads TGTGCCAGCAGTTTGGTGAGAACAGATACGCAGTATTTT.

The chain recombines TRBV14 with TRBJ2-1; D not certain. Trimming left V 1 base short and J 8 bases short, with 12 bases between. CDR1 and CDR2 from the germline V gene are SGHDN and FVKESK. This CDR3 has 14 amino acids. The CDR3 nucleotides are TGTGCCAGCAGCCAAGTTTTGGGAATAGATGAGCAGTTCTTC. Translated: CASSQVLGIDEQFF.

This clonotype was seen more than once but under ten times. The chain combines TRBV3-1 with TRBJ2-1; D is perhaps TRBD1 or TRBD2 (5 bases each). The CDR3 totals 15 residues. The V end lost 1 base, the J end lost 2 bases, and 9 bases lay between the germline ends. Germline V CDR1 and CDR2: LGHDT, YNNKEL (reference sequence). CDR3 protein: CASSQGWGTYNEQFF. In DNA, the CDR3 is TGTGCCAGCAGCCAAGGATGGGGGACCTACAATGAGCAGTTCTTC.

A single count supports this clonotype. The chain links TRBV7-9 to TRBJ2-7, with 9 bases that match TRBD1. Germline CDR1 and CDR2: SEHNR and FQNEAQ (reference sequence). The CDR3 loop spans 14 amino acids. The V segment lost 5 bases and the J segment 4 bases; nucleotides outside the gene matches: 6. The CDR3 loop reads CASSLGQGWYEQYF. CDR3 nucleotide sequence: TGTGCCAGCAGCCTCGGACAGGGGTGGTACGAGCAGTACTTC.

The CDR3 is CASSEGDWYGYTF. CDR3 DNA sequence: TGTGCCAGCAGCGAGGGGGATTGGTATGGCTACACCTTC. This chain uses TRBV7-9 with TRBJ1-2, with D possibly being TRBD1 (6 bases). Germline V CDR1 and CDR2: SEHNR, FQNEAQ (reference sequence). Trimming left V 5 bases short and J 5 bases short, with 12 bases between. CDR3 length: 13 amino acids.

V usage is TRBV7-6 and J usage is TRBJ2-1; 9 positions match TRBD2. V gave up 0 bases and J gave up 8 bases; unmatched junction bases: 5. The CDR3 loop spans 15 amino acids. Germline CDR1 and CDR2: SGHVS and FNYEAQ. CDR3 sequence reads: CASSLASGRIYEQFF. The DNA of the CDR3 is TGTGCCAGCAGCTTAGCAAGCGGGAGGATCTATGAGCAGTTCTTC.

The chain couples TRBV5-1 to TRBJ2-3; 10 bases line up with TRBD1. Trimming at V came to 3 bases and at J to 4 bases, leaving 2 bases not matched to a gene. CDR1 is SGHRS and CDR2 is YFSETQ in the germline V gene. This CDR3 comprises 14 residues. Here the CDR3 reads CASSWGTGADTQYF. As DNA, the CDR3 is TGCGCCAGCAGCTGGGGGACAGGGGCAGATACGCAGTATTTT.

The gene calls are TRBV5-1 and TRBJ2-1; 7 bases agree with TRBD2. CDR3 size: 13 residues. CDR1 SGHRS and CDR2 YFSETQ come from the germline V gene. V lost 3 bases to trimming and J lost 8 bases; unmatched junction nucleotides: 5. The CDR3 DNA is TGCGCCAGCAGCTCGGGACTAACGGATGAGCAGTTCTTC. It codes for CASSSGLTDEQFF.

This clonotype was seen only a few times. The chain employs TRBV25-1 and TRBJ2-7; TRBD2 matches at 9 bases. Germline V CDR1 and CDR2: MGHDK, SYGVNS. The ends lost 3 bases at V and 5 bases at J; junction bases unmatched: 17. The CDR3 sequence is 18 residues long. The CDR3 protein is CASSEELLVAGVINEQYF. CDR3 nucleotide sequence: TGTGCCAGCAGTGAGGAATTATTAGTAGCGGGAGTGATCAACGAGCAGTACTTC.

In this sample, this clonotype turned up a few times. CDR3 nucleotide sequence: TGTGCCAGTAGTATGGACAGTTCCTACGAGCAGTACTTC. Translated, it gives CASSMDSSYEQYF. The chain joins TRBV19 to TRBJ2-7; D might be TRBD1 (6 bases). V was shortened by 3 bases and J by 1 base, with 7 bases between the two germline ends. Germline loops: CDR1 LNHDA, CDR2 SQIVND (reference sequence). The CDR3 sequence is 13 residues long.

This chain joins TRBV7-9 and TRBJ2-3; D is possibly TRBD2 (5 bases). The V gene's germline CDR1 is SEHNR and CDR2 FQNEAQ (reference sequence). This CDR3 region has 16 residues. Trimming took off 4 bases at V and 1 base at J, with 15 bases between the two ends. CDR3 DNA: TGTGCCAGCAGCTCCGCAGCGGTTAGGGGCACAGATACGCAGTATTTT. This translates into CASSSAAVRGTDTQYF.

This clonotype was observed a handful of times. The V call is TRBV6-5, the J call TRBJ2-1; TRBD2 matches 11 bases. Germline V CDR1 and CDR2: MNHEY, SVGAGI. V lost 2 bases to trimming and J lost 4 bases; unmatched junction nucleotides: 4. The CDR3 loop spans 16 amino acids. DNA of the CDR3: TGTGCCAGCAGTTACACTAGCGGGAGCGTGTACAATGAGCAGTTCTTC. Protein product: CASSYTSGSVYNEQFF.

This clonotype was counted once. This chain joins TRBV7-9 and TRBJ2-5; 7 bases agree with TRBD1. The CDR3 is 15 residues long. V trimming: 2 bases; J trimming: 5 bases; junction bases outside the gene matches: 8. Germline lookup yields CDR1 SEHNR and CDR2 FQNEAQ (reference sequence). CDR3 sequence reads: CASSLRVQGSETQYF. CDR3 DNA sequence: TGTGCCAGCAGCTTAAGGGTACAGGGGTCGGAGACCCAGTACTTC.

This clonotype was counted ten times or more. The V and J genes are TRBV5-1 and TRBJ2-7; 9 bases are shared with TRBD1. Losses at the gene ends were 4 bases for V and 3 bases for J; bases not matched to a gene: 2. The germline V gene encodes CDR1 SGHRS and CDR2 YFSETQ. This CDR3 is 13 amino acids long. This CDR3 reads CASSLTGGYEQYF. CDR3 in DNA: TGCGCCAGCAGCCTGACAGGGGGCTACGAGCAGTACTTC.